The 14 T cell receptor beta chains below were found in one sample sequenced in a study of T cells after posttransplantation cyclophosphamide. A marrow graft followed busulfan-fludarabine conditioning, with cyclophosphamide on days +3 and +4. Generated by immunoSEQ multiplex PCR, the TCRdb table keeps only in-frame clones and is missing some. Among about 40,000 clones listed, 80% to 95% were seen once. The sample here was PBMCs, taken around 63 days after allogeneic stem cell transplant with posttransplant cyclophosphamide. These receptors all stem from a male patient aged 60 to 75 who received an allogeneic stem cell transplant from a related donor and was CMV-positive. Some T cells may be transferred from the graft donor.

The chain carries TRBV19 and TRBJ1-2; 9 positions match TRBD1. CDR1 and CDR2 from the germline V gene are LNHDA and SQIVND (reference sequence). This CDR3 spans 15 amino acids. J gave up 7 bases and V 6 bases, and 12 bases lay outside the gene matches. The CDR3 DNA follows: TGTGCCAGTAGGGAGAGGACAGGGGAGTTTAGTGGCTACACCTTC. Encoded protein: CASRERTGEFSGYTF.

This chain uses TRBV15 with TRBJ1-1; D unresolved. This CDR3 comprises 17 residues. CDR1 is LNHNV and CDR2 is YYDKDF in the germline V gene (reference sequence). The ends were cut back, 5 bases at V and 2 bases at J, with 21 bases in the middle. The DNA for the CDR3 is TGTGCCACCAGCGTTACAGACACCGATAACGATAACACTGAAGCTTTCTTT. Translating it yields CATSVTDTDNDNTEAFF.

V and J are TRBV27 and TRBJ1-2; 7 nucleotides align to TRBD1. This CDR3 contains 15 residues. CDR1 is MNHEY and CDR2 is SMNVEV in the germline V gene (reference sequence). J lost 2 bases, V lost 0 bases, and 3 bases had no gene match. This chain's CDR3 is CASSLSPTGNYGYTF. CDR3 DNA: TGTGCCAGCAGTTTATCCCCGACAGGGAACTATGGCTACACCTTC.

The chain employs TRBV29-1 and TRBJ2-3; TRBD1 is a possible D gene (5 bases). Trimming stripped 6 bases from V and 2 bases from J, with 9 bases between. The CDR3 is 12 residues long. The germline V gene has CDR1 SQVTM and CDR2 ANQGSEA. CDR3 loop: CSVKGDTDTQYF. The DNA for the CDR3 is TGCAGCGTGAAAGGGGACACAGATACGCAGTATTTT.

V usage is TRBV4-1 and J usage is TRBJ1-1; the D is unclear. The CDR3 contains 14 residues. Germline values: CDR1 MGHRA, CDR2 YSYEKL. Trimming cost V 5 bases and J 0 bases, with 10 bases left between them. CDR3 nucleotide sequence: TGCGCCAGCAGCGAGGATAGCTTGAACACTGAAGCTTTCTTT. It codes for CASSEDSLNTEAFF.

This clone was recorded a few times. The chain employs TRBV5-4 and TRBJ1-6, with D uncertain. CDR3 size: 16 residues. The V gene's germline CDR1 is SGHNT and CDR2 YYREEE (reference sequence). V dropped 1 base and J dropped 0 bases, with 8 bases sitting between them. The CDR3 bases are TGTGCCAGCAGCTTGTTTTCGAGCTCCTATAATTCACCCCTCCACTTT. This sequence encodes CASSLFSSSYNSPLHF.

The gene calls are TRBV20-1 and TRBJ2-1; tentative D call: TRBD1 (6 bases). The germline gives CDR1 DFQATT, CDR2 SNEGSKA (reference sequence). The CDR3 is made up of 11 amino acids. The CDR3 DNA sequence: TGCGCACAAAAGGGGGTCGATGAGCAGTTCTTC. Encoded protein: CAQKGVDEQFF.

This sequence joins TRBV5-6 and TRBJ2-7, with D possibly matching TRBD1 (5 bases). The CDR3 sequence is 15 residues long. Germline CDR1 reads SGHDT; CDR2 reads YYEEEE. Trimming removed 2 bases at V and 3 bases at J, with 15 bases between. CDR3 region: CASSLGRGRVYEQYF. Written as DNA, the CDR3 is TGTGCCAGCAGCTTAGGAAGAGGCAGGGTCTACGAGCAGTACTTC.

V gene TRBV11-2 combines with J gene TRBJ1-5; D is perhaps TRBD1 (6 bases). Germline V gene sequence: CDR1 SGHAT, CDR2 FQNNGV. This CDR3 has 14 amino acids. Trimming cost V 6 bases and J 6 bases, with 15 bases left between them. The CDR3 region has the DNA TGTGCCAGCAGACCCACAGGGAGGGCTCAGCCCCAGCATTTT. Its protein is CASRPTGRAQPQHF.

V gene TRBV6-6 combines with J gene TRBJ2-7, with TRBD1 as a possible D gene (6 bases). Trimming cost V 10 bases and J 3 bases, with 19 bases left between them. Germline values: CDR1 MNHNY, CDR2 SVGAGI (reference sequence). The CDR3 consists of 14 residues. The CDR3 here is CATRPDRLNYEQYV. The CDR3 DNA sequence: TGTGCCACCCGTCCAGACAGGCTCAACTACGAGCAGTACGTC.

The V call is TRBV20-1, the J call TRBJ2-5, with TRBD1 as a possible D gene (6 bases). This CDR3 has 11 residues. Germline V CDR1 and CDR2: DFQATT, SNEGSKA (reference sequence). V lost 6 bases and J 4 bases, leaving 9 bases between the germline ends. CDR3 coding DNA: TGCAGTGCCCCCAGGGGAGAGACCCAGTACTTC. Translation gives CSAPRGETQYF.

The V call is TRBV27, the J call TRBJ1-2; 8 bases are shared with TRBD1. The CDR3 covers 13 residues. The ends lost 6 bases at V and 4 bases at J; junction bases unmatched: 4. The germline CDR1 and CDR2 sequences are MNHEY and SMNVEV (reference sequence). The CDR3 nucleotides are TGTGCCAGCAGGTACAGGGGGGGCTATGGCTACACCTTC. The encoded protein is CASRYRGGYGYTF.

The V gene is TRBV27, the J gene TRBJ2-1, with D maybe TRBD1 (6 bases). V lost 4 bases, J lost 9 bases, and 13 bases lay in between. The CDR3 has 13 residues. Germline V gene data show CDR1 as MNHEY and CDR2 as SMNVEV (reference sequence). The CDR3 DNA follows: TGTGCCAGCAGTTCCTCACACAGGGTTGAGCAGTTCTTC. Protein sequence: CASSSSHRVEQFF.

The rearrangement uses TRBV6-1 and TRBJ1-1; a possible D gene is TRBD1 (5 bases). Germline V lookup: CDR1 MNHNS, CDR2 SASEGT. V dropped 1 base and J dropped 10 bases, with 10 bases sitting between them. The CDR3 contains 12 residues. CDR3 loop: CASSEGRVGAFF. Here the CDR3 DNA reads TGTGCCAGCAGTGAAGGCAGGGTAGGAGCTTTCTTT.